These 8 T cell receptor beta chains came from one sample sequenced in a study of CD4+ T cells in melanoma (dated 2022 in TCRdb). Libraries were built with the immunoSEQ multiplex PCR assay. TCRdb took this table from immuneACCESS and kept in-frame rearrangements with V and J called. Such tables lack part of the clones; where checked against another copy, unresolved V genes explain under half of the gap, and the rest is unexplained. The sample includes about 4,900 clones, with roughly three fifths observed a single time. The ten biggest clones cover about 30% of the sample. Material for sequencing was cells from a culture (not recorded whether cultured in vitro). The receptors were sampled from a human donor with melanoma.

There are a few counts of this clone. This chain uses TRBV5-1 with TRBJ1-2, with unresolved D. V lost 4 bases and J lost 8, with 12 bases in between. Germline CDR1 SGHRS, CDR2 YFSETQ. This CDR3 has 12 residues. CDR3 DNA sequence: TGCGCCAGCAGCCTCGGCCAATGGGGCTACACCTTC. Translating gives CASSLGQWGYTF.

The CDR3 loop reads CASSDSDTDTQYF. The CDR3 DNA follows: TGTGCCAGCAGTGACTCCGACACAGATACGCAGTATTTT. The genes are TRBV6-4 and TRBJ2-3; D unresolved. The CDR3 extends over 13 amino acids. Trimming stripped 0 bases from V and 2 bases from J, with 3 bases between. The germline gives CDR1 MRHNA, CDR2 SNTAGT.

The V and J genes are TRBV20-1 and TRBJ1-1; no definite D call. This CDR3 has 10 amino acids. The germline V and J ends were trimmed by 7 bases and 4 bases, with 7 bases remaining between them. In germline, CDR1 is DFQATT, CDR2 SNEGSKA (reference sequence). CDR3 coding DNA: TGCAGTGGACACCCCACTGAAGCTTTCTTT. The encoded protein is CSGHPTEAFF.

The gene calls are TRBV27 and TRBJ1-1, with 7 bases matching TRBD1. Losses at the gene ends were 2 bases for V and 5 bases for J; bases not matched to a gene: 5. The CDR3 runs to 14 residues. CDR1 and CDR2 from the germline V gene are MNHEY and SMNVEV (reference sequence). CDR3 protein: CASSLNRGGTEAFF. The DNA for the CDR3 is TGTGCCAGCAGTTTAAACAGGGGCGGGACTGAAGCTTTCTTT.

V is TRBV9 and J is TRBJ1-2, with TRBD1 matching over 7 bases. This CDR3 has 15 residues. Germline CDR1 and CDR2: SGDLS and YYNGEE. The V and J ends lost 3 bases and 5 bases, in that order; junction bases with no gene match: 10. Written as DNA, the CDR3 is TGTGCCAGCAGCGGGCTCAGGGGACAGTCTTATGGCTACACCTTC. Residues: CASSGLRGQSYGYTF.

V and J are TRBV19 and TRBJ1-1, with D maybe TRBD1 (5 bases). The CDR3 has 15 residues. Germline CDR1 reads LNHDA; CDR2 reads SQIVND (reference sequence). V shed 7 bases and J shed 0 bases, with 15 bases lying between them. CDR3 protein: CASTNRDLMNTEAFF. The CDR3 region has the DNA TGTGCCAGTACCAACCGGGACCTTATGAACACTGAAGCTTTCTTT.

J is TRBJ2-2 and V is TRBV7-2, with a tentative D call TRBD1 (5 bases). In germline, CDR1 is SGHTA, CDR2 FQGNSA. V gave up 7 bases and J gave up 5 bases, with 14 bases separating them. The CDR3 loop spans 14 amino acids. The DNA of the CDR3 is TGTGCCAGCACTCCAGGGTTGGGGACCGGGGAGCTGTTTTTT. Translation: CASTPGLGTGELFF.

In its sample, this clone is medium-sized. The chain employs TRBV5-1 and TRBJ1-2, with D tentatively TRBD1 (5 bases). Trimming took 0 bases from V and 6 from J, leaving 9 bases between them. CDR3 length: 13 residues. CDR1 is SGHRS and CDR2 is YFSETQ in the germline V gene. The CDR3 here is CASSLAEGDGYTF. CDR3 nucleotide sequence: TGCGCCAGCAGCTTGGCCGAAGGGGATGGCTACACCTTC. Based on the CDR3 plus reference TRBV5-1 and TRBJ1-2, the full variable domain is KAGVTQTPRYLIKTRGQQVTLSCSPISGHRSVSWYQQTPGQGLQFLFEYFSETQRNKGNFPGRFSGRQFSNSRSEMNVSTLELGDSALYLCASSLAEGDGYTFGSGTRLTVV.